This section outlines one TCR beta chain sequence together with its context. Its target is unknown. Mismatch with germline at one junction end may stem from a read error. The CDR3 is 15 amino acids. Germline CDR1 MNHEY, CDR2 SMNVEV (reference sequence). The data are from a study of cytomegalovirus exposure and HLA in healthy donors. Study outcomes and limitations: Rarity marked most TCR sequences, yet some public TCRs occurred in many donors. It was about 150 TCR beta chains that were listed as cytomegalovirus-associated. Researchers reported that a few CMV-associated chains were confirmed in vitro as CMV antigen-specific.

Separation from the approximately 660-subject first cohort characterized the 120-subject validation cohort, to which the donors belonged. The method was immunoSEQ multiplex PCR; TCRdb's version includes in-frame clones alone and lacks a portion of them. The sample holds about 84,000 clones; under 95% are singletons and the top ten take approximately 2%. The chain carries TRBV27 and TRBJ2-7; 12 positions agree with TRBD2. Input material: PBMCs. The TCR comes from a young man in good health and CMV-seronegative. CDR3 loop: CASSISSGRGYEQYF. The CDR3 DNA sequence: TGTGCCAGCAGTATATCTAGCGGGAGGGGCTACGAGCAGTACTTC.